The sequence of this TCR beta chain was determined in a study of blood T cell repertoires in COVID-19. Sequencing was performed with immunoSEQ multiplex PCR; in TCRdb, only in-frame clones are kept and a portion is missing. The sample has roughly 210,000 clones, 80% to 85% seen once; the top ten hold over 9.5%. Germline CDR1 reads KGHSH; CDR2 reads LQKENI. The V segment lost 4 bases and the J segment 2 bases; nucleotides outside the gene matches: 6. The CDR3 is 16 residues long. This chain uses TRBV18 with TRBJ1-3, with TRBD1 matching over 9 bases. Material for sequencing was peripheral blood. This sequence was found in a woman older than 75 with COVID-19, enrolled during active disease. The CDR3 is CASSLTGGAPGNTIYF. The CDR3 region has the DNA TGTGCCAGCTCACTTACAGGGGGCGCCCCTGGAAACACCATATATTTT.